Each of the 19 T cell receptor beta chains below was sequenced from the same sample in a study of CD8+ T cells in alopecia areata. Treatment defined: oral pan-JAK inhibitor, 5-10 mg twice daily. Isolated RNA was reverse transcribed into cDNA used as the sequencing template. Generated by immunoSEQ multiplex PCR, the TCRdb table keeps only in-frame clones and is missing some. The sample carries about 42,000 clones, 50% to 70% recorded once. Sequences were derived from CD8+ T cells sorted from blood, sampled at week 4, from a patient treated with tofacitinib. The origin of the receptors is a human donor with alopecia areata.

This clone was detected only a few times. The rearrangement uses TRBV19 and TRBJ2-2; 9 positions match TRBD2. Unmatched junction bases numbered 3, after V lost 5 bases and J lost 2 bases. The CDR3 sequence is 15 residues long. Germline assignment: CDR1 LNHDA and CDR2 SQIVND (reference sequence). The CDR3 region has the DNA TGTGCCAGTAGTCTTAGCGGGGGAAACACCGGGGAGCTGTTTTTT. Its protein product is CASSLSGGNTGELFF. The complete variable domain, with remaining parts taken from reference TRBV19 and TRBJ2-2, reads DGGITQSPKYLFRKEGQNVTLSCEQNLNHDAMYWYRQDPGQGLRLIYYSQIVNDFQKGDIAEGYSVSREKKESFPLTVTSAQKNPTAFYLCASSLSGGNTGELFFGEGSRLTVL.

This sequence joins TRBV15 and TRBJ2-5, with D possibly being TRBD2 (5 bases). The CDR3 runs 12 residues. Germline V gene data show CDR1 as LNHNV and CDR2 as YYDKDF (reference sequence). Trimming took 5 bases from V and 5 from J, leaving 9 bases between them. The CDR3 here is CATSETGETQYF. The CDR3 bases are TGTGCCACCAGCGAGACGGGGGAGACCCAGTACTTC.

The V call is TRBV7-9, the J call TRBJ2-7; a weak D match, TRBD1 (6 bases). Deletions cut 7 bases from V and 7 bases from J, with 17 bases between. Germline V gene data show CDR1 as SEHNR and CDR2 as FQNEAQ (reference sequence). The CDR3 has 13 amino acids. CDR3 nucleotides: TGTGCCAGCACTCTGAACCCAGGACAGGAGCAGTACTTC. This codes for CASTLNPGQEQYF.

The rearrangement links TRBV15 to TRBJ1-5; D is uncertain. Trimming cost V 11 bases and J 1 base, with 18 bases left between them. Germline values: CDR1 LNHNV, CDR2 YYDKDF (reference sequence). The CDR3 spans 15 residues. The CDR3 sequence: CASSSSRQSNQPQHF. The CDR3 region has the DNA TGTGCCTCCTCCTCGTCGCGGCAGAGCAATCAGCCCCAGCATTTT.

This clone was seen only once. The chain carries TRBV19 and TRBJ1-5, with a tentative D call TRBD1 (5 bases). V was clipped by 4 bases and J by 4 bases, with 11 bases between them. The germline V gene has CDR1 LNHDA and CDR2 SQIVND (reference sequence). The CDR3 has 14 amino acids. This CDR3 is CASSTRDHNQPQHF. CDR3 sequence (DNA): TGTGCCAGTAGTACCCGGGACCATAATCAGCCCCAGCATTTT.

The table lists this clone with a few counts. The chain uses TRBV30 and TRBJ1-1; D is uncertain. CDR1 and CDR2 from the germline V gene are GTSNPN and SVGIG (reference sequence). The CDR3 sequence is 13 residues long. Trimming pared 0 bases from V and 0 bases from J, leaving 5 bases between. The CDR3: CAWSVLVNTEAFF. The DNA of the CDR3 is TGTGCCTGGAGTGTACTGGTGAACACTGAAGCTTTCTTT.

V and J are TRBV30 and TRBJ1-1, with TRBD1 matching 8 bases. Per the germline V gene, CDR1 is GTSNPN and CDR2 is SVGIG (reference sequence). The V segment lost 5 bases and the J segment 8 bases; nucleotides outside the gene matches: 4. The CDR3 consists of 11 residues. The CDR3 sequence is CAWGTGREAFF. The CDR3 DNA is TGTGCCTGGGGGACAGGCCGAGAAGCTTTCTTT.

There are a few counts of this clone. The CDR3 loop is CASRKRENYEQYF. CDR3 in DNA: TGTGCCAGCAGGAAGCGGGAAAACTACGAGCAGTACTTC. The rearrangement joins TRBV11-2 to TRBJ2-7; 7 bases fit TRBD2. Germline CDR1 SGHAT, CDR2 FQNNGV. This CDR3 is built from 13 residues. V lost 6 bases and J lost 3; bases outside the gene matches: 5.

The V call is TRBV5-1, the J call TRBJ2-7; tentatively, D is TRBD1 (5 bases). V lost 2 bases and J 0 bases, leaving 9 bases between the germline ends. Germline V gene lookup returns CDR1 SGHRS and CDR2 YFSETQ. The CDR3 is 14 residues long. The CDR3: CASSFRVSSYEQYF. For the CDR3, the DNA is TGCGCCAGCAGCTTCAGGGTGAGCTCCTACGAGCAGTACTTC. Full variable domain (outside the CDR3, taken from reference TRBV5-1 and TRBJ2-7): KAGVTQTPRYLIKTRGQQVTLSCSPISGHRSVSWYQQTPGQGLQFLFEYFSETQRNKGNFPGRFSGRQFSNSRSEMNVSTLELGDSALYLCASSFRVSSYEQYFGPGTRLTVT.

This clone has more than one count but fewer than ten. The genes are TRBV4-3 and TRBJ2-7, with D tentatively TRBD1 (6 bases). Germline CDR1 is LGHNA and CDR2 is YSLEER. This CDR3 comprises 13 residues. The V end was cut by 4 bases, the J end by 3 bases, with 10 bases between. The CDR3 region is CASSPTRGYEQYF. The CDR3 DNA sequence: TGCGCCAGCAGCCCCACCAGGGGCTACGAGCAGTACTTC.

The chain carries TRBV7-6 and TRBJ2-5, with 7 bases aligning to TRBD1. V lost 2 bases, J lost 2 bases, and 2 bases stayed unmatched. Germline CDR1 and CDR2: SGHVS and FNYEAQ. The CDR3 sequence is 14 residues long. This chain's CDR3 is CASSLYRGQETQYF. CDR3 bases: TGTGCCAGCAGCTTATACAGGGGACAAGAGACCCAGTACTTC.

The gene calls are TRBV29-1 and TRBJ2-5; 7 bases match TRBD1. Unmatched junction bases numbered 13, after V lost 3 bases and J lost 0 bases. The CDR3 length is 17 residues. Germline V CDR1 and CDR2: SQVTM, ANQGSEA. For the CDR3, the DNA is TGCAGCGTTGAGTTTCACAGGGGCCCGGGGAACCAAGAGACCCAGTACTTC. This encodes CSVEFHRGPGNQETQYF.

The chain combines TRBV29-1 with TRBJ1-1; 7 bases match TRBD1. Germline CDR1 and CDR2: SQVTM and ANQGSEA. The CDR3 contains 13 residues. V shed 3 bases, J shed 8 bases, and the junction held 9 bases outside the gene matches. This CDR3 reads CSVEKSKDREAFF. In DNA, the CDR3 is TGCAGCGTTGAGAAGAGTAAGGACAGGGAAGCTTTCTTT.

The V call is TRBV7-9, the J call TRBJ2-1; a possible D gene is TRBD1 (6 bases). The V end was cut by 4 bases, the J end by 4 bases, with 8 bases between. This CDR3 is 13 amino acids long. Germline CDR1 and CDR2: SEHNR and FQNEAQ (reference sequence). The CDR3 sequence: CASSSDSYNEQFF. CDR3 DNA sequence: TGTGCCAGCAGCTCGGACAGTTACAATGAGCAGTTCTTC.

This chain uses TRBV27 with TRBJ1-1, with D perhaps matching TRBD1 (5 bases). Germline CDR1 and CDR2: MNHEY and SMNVEV (reference sequence). The germline V and J ends were trimmed by 0 bases and 1 base, with 12 bases remaining between them. This CDR3 contains 16 residues. CDR3 loop: CASSLSNEGRNTEAFF. The CDR3 DNA reads as TGTGCCAGCAGTTTATCCAACGAGGGGCGGAACACTGAAGCTTTCTTT.

The V call is TRBV13, the J call TRBJ2-1, with 11 nucleotides matching TRBD2. This CDR3 is 14 amino acids long. J gave up 7 bases and V 7 bases, and 6 bases lay outside the gene matches. In germline, CDR1 is PRHDT, CDR2 FYEKMQ (reference sequence). CDR3 sequence: CASTTSGGLNEQFF. CDR3 in DNA: TGTGCCAGCACAACTAGCGGGGGCTTGAATGAGCAGTTCTTC.

J is TRBJ1-1 and V is TRBV6-5; D gene uncertain. The CDR3 has 14 residues. Germline lookup yields CDR1 MNHEY and CDR2 SVGAGI. V shed 2 bases and J shed 3 bases, with 10 bases lying between them. Here the CDR3 DNA reads TGTGCCAGCAGTTACAGCGGGAGCGACACTGAAGCTTTCTTT. It yields the protein CASSYSGSDTEAFF.

This clone was seen only once. This sequence joins TRBV29-1 and TRBJ1-4, with 9 positions matching TRBD1. The J segment lost 6 bases and the V segment lost 1 base, leaving 6 bases of the junction unmatched. The CDR3 totals 15 residues. From germline, CDR1 is SQVTM and CDR2 ANQGSEA. The chain's CDR3 is CSVEGRRTGDEKLFF. Written as DNA, the CDR3 is TGCAGCGTTGAAGGGCGCCGGACAGGGGATGAAAAACTGTTTTTT.

The chain joins TRBV4-1 to TRBJ2-7; 7 bases are shared with TRBD1. V gave up 0 bases and J gave up 2 bases; unmatched junction bases: 7. The CDR3 extends over 16 amino acids. Per germline, CDR1 MGHRA and CDR2 YSYEKL. This chain's CDR3 is CASSQDPGTATYEQYF. The DNA for the CDR3 is TGCGCCAGCAGCCAAGATCCGGGGACAGCAACCTACGAGCAGTACTTC.